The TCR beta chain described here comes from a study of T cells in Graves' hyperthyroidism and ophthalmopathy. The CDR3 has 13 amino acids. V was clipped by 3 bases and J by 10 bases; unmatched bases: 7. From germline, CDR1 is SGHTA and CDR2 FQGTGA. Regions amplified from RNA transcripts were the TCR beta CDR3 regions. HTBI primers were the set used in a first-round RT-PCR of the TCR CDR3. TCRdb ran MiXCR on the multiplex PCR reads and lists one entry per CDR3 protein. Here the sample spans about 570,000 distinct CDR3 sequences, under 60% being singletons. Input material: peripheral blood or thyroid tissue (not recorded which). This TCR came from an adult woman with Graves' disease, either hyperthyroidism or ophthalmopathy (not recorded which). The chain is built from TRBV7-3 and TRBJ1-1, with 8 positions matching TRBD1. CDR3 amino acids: CASSFGAGGGAFF. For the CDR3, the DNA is TGTGCCAGCAGCTTCGGGGCAGGGGGCGGAGCTTTCTTT. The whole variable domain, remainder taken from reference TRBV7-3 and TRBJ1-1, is GAGVSQTPSNKVTEKGKYVELRCDPISGHTALYWYRQSLGQGPEFLIYFQGTGAADDSGLPNDRFFAVRPEGSVSTLKIQRTERGDSAVYLCASSFGAGGGAFFGQGTRLTVV.